A single sample gave rise to the 21 T cell receptor beta chains below, sequenced in a study of regulatory T cells in long-lasting Graves disease. The sample's time point: newly diagnosed GD, antithyroid drugs for less than 3 months. Extracted RNA from PBMCs served as the source of the TCR library. In building TCR beta libraries, iRepertoire HTBI primers were used together with Arm-PCR of CDR3 regions. TCRdb re-derived calls from the multiplex PCR reads in MiXCR, one entry per CDR3 protein. The table has 680,000 or so distinct CDR3 sequences, about 16% seen once; the top ten hold around 19%. This same sample was also part of a study on T cells in Graves' hyperthyroidism and ophthalmopathy.

The sample was peripheral blood mononuclear cells (PBMCs), taken at new diagnosis, from a patient treated with antithyroid drugs. These receptors all come from a woman aged 25-40 years with Graves disease.

This clonotype has ten or more counts. The chain recombines TRBV12-3 or TRBV12-4 with TRBJ2-1; the match to TRBD2 covers 8 bases. The length of the CDR3 is 15 residues. The V segment lost 6 bases and the J segment 8 bases; nucleotides outside the gene matches: 12. CDR3 in DNA: TGTGCCAGCAGGCCTCCGGGACTAGGACTATATGAGCAGTTCTTC. Its protein product is CASRPPGLGLYEQFF.

This clonotype was seen only a few times. The chain links TRBV4-2 to TRBJ2-7; D gene ambiguous. Trimming stripped 1 base from V and 1 base from J, with 5 bases between. CDR1 LGHNA and CDR2 YNFKEQ come from the germline V gene. This CDR3 comprises 13 residues. CDR3 coding DNA: TGTGCCAGCAGCCAAGGGGTATCCTACGAGCAGTACTTC. Amino acid sequence: CASSQGVSYEQYF.

In its sample, this clonotype was seen a few times. The chain couples TRBV20-1 to TRBJ2-1; D uncertain. The CDR3 runs to 13 residues. V lost 6 bases and J lost 0, with 9 bases in between. The germline V gene has CDR1 DFQATT and CDR2 SNEGSKA (reference sequence). CDR3 in amino acids: CSAIVGSYNEQFF. Here the CDR3 DNA reads TGCAGTGCAATTGTAGGCTCCTACAATGAGCAGTTCTTC.

This clonotype was seen at least ten times. The chain combines TRBV18 with TRBJ2-7; 7 nucleotides agree with TRBD1. Per germline, CDR1 KGHSH and CDR2 LQKENI. J lost 5 bases, V lost 8 bases, and 9 bases had no gene match. The CDR3 totals 13 residues. CDR3 DNA sequence: TGTGCCAGCACTACCTCCACAGGGGACGAGCAGTACTTC. Its translation is CASTTSTGDEQYF.

The chain uses TRBV20-1 and TRBJ1-3; maybe TRBD1 (6 bases). Trimming took off 2 bases at V and 0 bases at J, with 11 bases between the two ends. The germline V gene has CDR1 DFQATT and CDR2 SNEGSKA (reference sequence). This CDR3 is 15 amino acids long. CDR3 in amino acids: CSARHPDSSGNTIYF. The CDR3 DNA is TGCAGTGCTAGACACCCGGACAGCTCTGGAAACACCATATATTTT.

On this clonotype itself: The junction does not match germline at one end; this may be a read error. The chain uses TRBV24-1 and TRBJ2-7, with 7 bases that match TRBD2. CDR1 and CDR2 (germline): KGHDR, SFDVKD. The CDR3 contains 12 residues. CDR3 DNA: TGTGCCACCAGCCTTAATAACGGGAGGTTAAACTTC. It encodes CATSLNNGRLNF.

This clonotype was detected only a few times. The DNA of the CDR3 is TGTGCCAGCAAAGGGGACTCTGGAAACACCATATATTTT. Translating it yields CASKGDSGNTIYF. This chain connects TRBV2 to TRBJ1-3, with a possible D match to TRBD1 (5 bases). Germline V gives CDR1 SNHLY, CDR2 FYNNEI. Trimming removed 7 bases from V and 0 bases from J, with 7 bases in between. The CDR3 runs 13 residues. Full variable domain (remainder filled in from reference TRBV2 and TRBJ1-3): EPEVTQTPSHQVTQMGQEVILRCVPISNHLYFYWYRQILGQKVEFLVSFYNNEISEKSEIFDDQFSVERPDGSNFTLKIRSTKLEDSAMYFCASKGDSGNTIYFGEGSWLTVV.

This clonotype occurred many times. The rearrangement links TRBV27 to TRBJ1-5; D gene unclear. This CDR3 is 12 amino acids long. V was cut by 4 bases and J by 7 bases, with 8 bases left in between. Germline V gene lookup returns CDR1 MNHEY and CDR2 SMNVEV (reference sequence). CDR3 sequence reads: CASSSVGQPQHF. DNA for the CDR3: TGTGCCAGCAGTTCTGTAGGACAGCCCCAGCATTTT.

The chain uses TRBV18 and TRBJ1-2, with unresolved D. V shed 0 bases and J shed 4 bases, with 12 bases lying between them. The CDR3 is 15 residues long. Germline V gene data show CDR1 as KGHSH and CDR2 as LQKENI. CDR3 nucleotides: TGTGCCAGCTCACCACCCATAAGACAAAGCTATGGCTACACCTTC. It specifies CASSPPIRQSYGYTF. The full variable domain, with the rest looked up from reference TRBV18 and TRBJ1-2, is NAGVMQNPRHLVRRRGQEARLRCSPMKGHSHVYWYRQLPEEGLKFMVYLQKENIIDESGMPKERFSAEFPKEGPSILRIQQVVRGDSAAYFCASSPPIRQSYGYTFGSGTRLTVV.

There are many counts of this clonotype. The chain employs TRBV6-1 and TRBJ1-2; D not resolved. Germline values: CDR1 MNHNS, CDR2 SASEGT. This CDR3 comprises 16 residues. V was trimmed by 2 bases and J by 4 bases, leaving 17 bases between them. The CDR3 reads CASSELPSLPSYGYTF. In nucleotides, the CDR3 is TGTGCCAGCAGTGAACTCCCTTCGTTACCCTCCTATGGCTACACCTTC.

This rearrangement joins TRBV5-1 to TRBJ1-2; 8 bases agree with TRBD1. With V trimmed by 0 bases and J by 0 bases, 10 bases remained unmatched. The germline V gene encodes CDR1 SGHRS and CDR2 YFSETQ. The CDR3 totals 18 residues. The DNA for the CDR3 is TGCGCCAGCAGCTTGGCAGGGGGCATGGTACGAGCTAACTATGGCTACACCTTC. This gives the protein CASSLAGGMVRANYGYTF. The entire variable domain, with the rest obtained from reference TRBV5-1 and TRBJ1-2, is as follows: KAGVTQTPRYLIKTRGQQVTLSCSPISGHRSVSWYQQTPGQGLQFLFEYFSETQRNKGNFPGRFSGRQFSNSRSEMNVSTLELGDSALYLCASSLAGGMVRANYGYTFGSGTRLTVV.

This clonotype has just a few counts. The V and J genes are TRBV28 and TRBJ1-4; D possibly corresponds to TRBD1 (5 bases). Trimming took off 4 bases at V and 0 bases at J, with 12 bases between the two ends. The CDR3 spans 16 residues. Germline CDR1 reads MDHEN; CDR2 reads SYDVKM. CDR3 amino acids: CASSSGGTATNEKLFF. In nucleotides, the CDR3 is TGTGCCAGCAGTTCCGGGGGGACCGCAACTAATGAAAAACTGTTTTTT. The variable domain in full, with the rest retrieved from reference TRBV28 and TRBJ1-4, is DVKVTQSSRYLVKRTGEKVFLECVQDMDHENMFWYRQDPGLGLRLIYFSYDVKMKEKGDIPEGYSVSREKKERFSLILESASTNQTSMYLCASSSGGTATNEKLFFGSGTQLSVL.

The genes are TRBV7-9 and TRBJ2-1, with TRBD1 matching over 7 bases. The V segment lost 4 bases and the J segment 8 bases; nucleotides outside the gene matches: 8. CDR1 is SEHNR and CDR2 is FQNEAQ in the germline V gene (reference sequence). The CDR3 has 14 amino acids. The CDR3 nucleotides are TGTGCCAGCAGCTCGTGGGACAGCAACGATGAGCAGTTCTTC. It yields the protein CASSSWDSNDEQFF.

The V call is TRBV18, the J call TRBJ2-7; D might be TRBD1 or TRBD2, each matching 5 bases. Trimming stripped 8 bases from V and 3 bases from J, with 14 bases between. The germline CDR1 and CDR2 sequences are KGHSH and LQKENI. The CDR3 is 13 residues long. CDR3 in amino acids: CASVSRDGYEQYF. The CDR3 DNA sequence: TGTGCCAGCGTATCTAGGGACGGCTACGAGCAGTACTTC.

The chain links TRBV19 to TRBJ2-1; 11 positions match TRBD2. J gave up 2 bases and V 5 bases, and 8 bases lay outside the gene matches. CDR3 size: 17 residues. Per the germline V gene, CDR1 is LNHDA and CDR2 is SQIVND (reference sequence). The CDR3 loop reads CASSLPGLAAPYNEQFF. In DNA form, the CDR3 reads TGTGCCAGTAGTTTACCGGGACTAGCGGCACCCTACAATGAGCAGTTCTTC.

The V call is TRBV20-1, the J call TRBJ2-3; TRBD2 is a possible D gene (5 bases). Trimming pared 0 bases from V and 2 bases from J, leaving 15 bases between. The CDR3 consists of 16 residues. Germline assignment: CDR1 DFQATT and CDR2 SNEGSKA (reference sequence). CDR3 sequence reads: CSARDVRLQSTDTQYF. CDR3 in DNA: TGCAGTGCTAGAGATGTTCGACTACAATCCACAGATACGCAGTATTTT.

This clonotype was detected a few times. This chain uses TRBV5-1 with TRBJ1-6; D remains unclear. The CDR3 is made up of 14 amino acids. CDR1 is SGHRS and CDR2 is YFSETQ in the germline V gene. Trimming cost V 1 base and J 9 bases, with 11 bases left between them. CDR3 residues: CASSLFDSSSPLHF. CDR3 in DNA: TGCGCCAGCAGCTTGTTTGATTCGAGTTCACCCCTCCACTTT.

This clonotype was counted at least ten times. The chain joins TRBV6-1 to TRBJ2-3; D remains ambiguous. This CDR3 region has 15 residues. Per germline, CDR1 MNHNS and CDR2 SASEGT. V was shortened by 6 bases and J by 4 bases, with 17 bases between the two germline ends. The CDR3 sequence is CASRSTRRSPDTQYF. CDR3 DNA: TGTGCCAGCAGATCTACCCGCAGGTCCCCAGATACGCAGTATTTT.

This clonotype came up many times. The chain links TRBV3-1 to TRBJ1-1; TRBD1 matches 8 bases. The germline gives CDR1 LGHDT, CDR2 YNNKEL (reference sequence). With V trimmed by 1 base and J by 10 bases, 8 bases remained unmatched. The CDR3 is 14 amino acids. The DNA for the CDR3 is TGTGCCAGCAGCCAAGGGGGACAGGTTTTTGGAGCTTTCTTT. Amino acid sequence: CASSQGGQVFGAFF.

This sequence joins TRBV28 and TRBJ1-4; 8 bases agree with TRBD1. The CDR3 extends over 15 amino acids. Germline V gene sequence: CDR1 MDHEN, CDR2 SYDVKM. J gave up 7 bases and V 5 bases, and 9 bases lay outside the gene matches. CDR3 protein: CASSPSTGDVEKLFF. The DNA for the CDR3 is TGTGCCAGCAGTCCTTCGACAGGGGATGTTGAAAAACTGTTTTTT.

The table lists this clonotype with many counts. V and J are TRBV20-1 and TRBJ2-7; 13 bases are a match to TRBD2. The CDR3 has 15 residues. Germline CDR1 is DFQATT and CDR2 is SNEGSKA (reference sequence). J gave up 3 bases and V 6 bases, and 8 bases lay outside the gene matches. The CDR3 is CSATGLAGVIYEQYF. The CDR3 region has the DNA TGCAGTGCGACCGGACTAGCGGGAGTTATCTACGAGCAGTACTTC.